This T cell receptor (beta chain) derives from a study of cytotoxic CD8 clonotypes in ibrutinib-treated CLL. Notes on the study in general: Under treatment, the uncommon public clonotypes either contracted or remained stable. Relative to age-matched healthy donors, clonality at baseline was higher, and it tracked circulating CD8+ T-cell counts.

Repertoires were generated with immunoSEQ multiplex PCR, while TCRdb's copy carries only in-frame clones and drops some. The top ten hold 5% to 7% of the sample, which has more than 300,000 clones, almost 80% seen once. As concerns this clone: Its antigen is not identified.

In germline, CDR1 is GTSNPN, CDR2 SVGIG (reference sequence). This CDR3 comprises 14 residues. V was pared by 0 bases and J by 5 bases, with 11 bases between. This sequence was found in a human donor with chronic lymphocytic leukemia. The source was PBMCs, collected before ibrutinib treatment. The J gene is TRBJ1-5, the V gene TRBV30; D not resolved. As DNA, the CDR3 is TGTGCCTGGAGTGTAACGCTGTCAGATCAGCCCCAGCATTTT. Protein product: CAWSVTLSDQPQHF. Combining the CDR3 with reference TRBV30 and TRBJ1-5 gives the whole variable domain SQTIHQWPATLVQPVGSPLSLECTVEGTSNPNLYWYRQAAGRGLQLLFYSVGIGQISSEVPQNLSASRPQDRQFILSSKKLLLSDSGFYLCAWSVTLSDQPQHFGDGTRLSIL.